The next 7 T cell receptor beta chains were all read from a single sample in a study of blood T cells in healthy people across ages. The use of a sample-barcoded 5' primer and a J-beta primer mix characterized a second PCR of about 7 to 12 cycles. MiXCR, run by TCRdb on the 5' RACE reads, gives a single entry per CDR3 protein. The sample lists hundreds of thousands of distinct CDR3 sequences; 40% to 45% were seen once. Sequencing used blood. The receptor set was obtained from a woman aged 55-69 years in good health.

J is TRBJ2-7 and V is TRBV7-9; perhaps TRBD1 as D (6 bases). Germline values: CDR1 SEHNR, CDR2 FQNEAQ (reference sequence). The CDR3 is made up of 14 amino acids. The V end lost 5 bases, the J end lost 7 bases, and 18 bases lay between the germline ends. The CDR3 is CASSTPYGGNEQYF. In DNA, the CDR3 is TGTGCCAGCAGCACTCCTTATGGGGGCAATGAGCAGTACTTC.

This clonotype was detected ten times or more. The chain recombines TRBV7-2 with TRBJ2-7; 7 bases map to TRBD2. The V segment lost 5 bases and the J segment 3 bases; nucleotides outside the gene matches: 7. Germline V gives CDR1 SGHTA, CDR2 FQGNSA. The length of the CDR3 is 14 residues. As DNA, the CDR3 is TGTGCCAGCAGCCAACAGCGGGATAGCTACGAGCAGTACTTC. Translation gives CASSQQRDSYEQYF. Full variable domain (missing parts from reference TRBV7-2 and TRBJ2-7): GAGVSQSPSNKVTEKGKDVELRCDPISGHTALYWYRQSLGQGLEFLIYFQGNSAPDKSGLPSDRFSAERTGGSVSTLTIQRTQQEDSAVYLCASSQQRDSYEQYFGPGTRLTVT.

The chain joins TRBV20-1 to TRBJ2-7; D not resolved. The germline V gene encodes CDR1 DFQATT and CDR2 SNEGSKA (reference sequence). Trimming removed 2 bases from V and 0 bases from J, with 8 bases in between. This CDR3 contains 13 residues. CDR3 protein: CSARSPSSYEQYF. The CDR3 nucleotides read TGCAGTGCTAGAAGCCCGAGCTCCTACGAGCAGTACTTC.

The genes are TRBV7-3 and TRBJ2-1; a weak D match, TRBD2 (5 bases). The germline CDR1 and CDR2 sequences are SGHTA and FQGTGA. V was trimmed by 2 bases and J by 10 bases, leaving 15 bases between them. This CDR3 contains 14 residues. The DNA of the CDR3 is TGTGCCAGCAGCTTAGAACGGGATTCGACGGAGCAGTTCTTC. Translating it yields CASSLERDSTEQFF.

This clonotype was found a few times. CDR3 nucleotide sequence: TGTGCCAGCAGTTTATGGGGAACTAACACCGGGGAGCTGTTTTTT. Translating it yields CASSLWGTNTGELFF. The chain combines TRBV6-2 or TRBV6-3 with TRBJ2-2; D not resolved. The CDR3 is 15 residues long. CDR1 and CDR2 from the germline V gene are MNHEY and SVGEGT. V was cut by 4 bases and J by 2 bases, with 11 bases left in between.

The rearrangement uses TRBV20-1 and TRBJ2-1; unclear D gene. The better agreement between TRBJ2-7 and the DNA end casts doubt on the J call. CDR1 and CDR2 from the germline V gene are DFQATT and SNEGSKA (reference sequence). CDR3 length: 13 amino acids. CDR3 residues: CSPAAPPYNEQYF. CDR3 coding DNA: TGCAGTCCGGCCGCTCCCCCCTACAATGAGCAGTACTTC.

This clonotype was detected ten times or more. The gene calls are TRBV2 and TRBJ2-5, with 10 bases matching TRBD2. In germline, CDR1 is SNHLY, CDR2 FYNNEI. V shed 9 bases and J 2 bases; nucleotides not matched to a gene: 9. CDR3 size: 15 residues. Here the CDR3 reads CASGGLAAYQETQYF. The CDR3 DNA reads TGTGCCAGTGGAGGACTAGCGGCTTATCAAGAGACCCAGTACTTC.